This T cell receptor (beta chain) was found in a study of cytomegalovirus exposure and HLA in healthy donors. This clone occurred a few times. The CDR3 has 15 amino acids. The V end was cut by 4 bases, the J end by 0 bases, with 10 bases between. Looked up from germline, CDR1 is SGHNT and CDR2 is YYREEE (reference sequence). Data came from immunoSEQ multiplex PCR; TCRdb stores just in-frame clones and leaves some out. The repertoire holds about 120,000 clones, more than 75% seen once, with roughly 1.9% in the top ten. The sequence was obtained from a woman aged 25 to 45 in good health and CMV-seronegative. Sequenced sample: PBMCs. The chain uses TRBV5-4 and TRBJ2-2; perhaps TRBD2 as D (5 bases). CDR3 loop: CASSPTGTNTGELFF. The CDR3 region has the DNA TGTGCCAGCAGCCCGACCGGGACGAACACCGGGGAGCTGTTTTTT.